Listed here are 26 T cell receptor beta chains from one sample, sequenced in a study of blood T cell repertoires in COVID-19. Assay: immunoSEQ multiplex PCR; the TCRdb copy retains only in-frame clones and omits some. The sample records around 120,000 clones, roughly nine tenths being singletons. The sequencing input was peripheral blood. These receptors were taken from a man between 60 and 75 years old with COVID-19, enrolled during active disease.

The CDR3 spells CASSLDKNQPQHF. The CDR3 bases are TGTGCCAGCAGCTTAGACAAAAATCAGCCCCAGCATTTT. The rearrangement links TRBV13 to TRBJ1-5, with no clear D. This CDR3 is 13 amino acids long. CDR1 and CDR2 from the germline V gene are PRHDT and FYEKMQ (reference sequence). Trimming removed 1 base from V and 4 bases from J, with 5 bases in between.

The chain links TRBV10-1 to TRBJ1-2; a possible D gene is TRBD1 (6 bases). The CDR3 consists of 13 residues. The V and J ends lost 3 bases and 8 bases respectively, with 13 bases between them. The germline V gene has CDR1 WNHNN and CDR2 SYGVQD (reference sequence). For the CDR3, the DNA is TGCGCCAGCAGTGACCAGGACAGTGCAGGCTACACCTTC. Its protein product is CASSDQDSAGYTF.

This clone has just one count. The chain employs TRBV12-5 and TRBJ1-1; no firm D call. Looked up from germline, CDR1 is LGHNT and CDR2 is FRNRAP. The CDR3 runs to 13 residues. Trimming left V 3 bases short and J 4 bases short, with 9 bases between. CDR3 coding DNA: TGTGCTAGTGGTTTTGGGCGTGGCACTGAAGCTTTCTTT. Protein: CASGFGRGTEAFF.

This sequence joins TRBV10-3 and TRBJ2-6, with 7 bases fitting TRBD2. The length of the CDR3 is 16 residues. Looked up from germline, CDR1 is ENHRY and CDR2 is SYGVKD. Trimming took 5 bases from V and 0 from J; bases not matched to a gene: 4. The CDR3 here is CAISSGDFSGANVLTF. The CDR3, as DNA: TGTGCCATCAGTAGCGGGGACTTCTCTGGGGCCAACGTCCTGACTTTC.

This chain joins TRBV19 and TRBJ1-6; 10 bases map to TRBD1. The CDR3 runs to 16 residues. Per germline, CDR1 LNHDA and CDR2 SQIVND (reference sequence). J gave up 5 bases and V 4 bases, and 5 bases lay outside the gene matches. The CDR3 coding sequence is TGTGCCAGTAGTAGACAGGGGGCGCGGAATAATTCACCCCTCCACTTT. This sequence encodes CASSRQGARNNSPLHF.

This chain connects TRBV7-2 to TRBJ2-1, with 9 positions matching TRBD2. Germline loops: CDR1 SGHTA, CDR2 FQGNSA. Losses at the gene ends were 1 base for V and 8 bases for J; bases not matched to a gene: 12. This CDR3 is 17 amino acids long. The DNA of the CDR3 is TGTGCCAGCAGCTTAGAGGGTAGCGGGAGAGGTAAGGATGAGCAGTTCTTC. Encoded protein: CASSLEGSGRGKDEQFF.

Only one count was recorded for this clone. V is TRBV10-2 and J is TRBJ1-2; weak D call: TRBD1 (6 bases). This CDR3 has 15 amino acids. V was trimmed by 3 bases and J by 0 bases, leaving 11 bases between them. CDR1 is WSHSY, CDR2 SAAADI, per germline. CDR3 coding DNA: TGCGCCAGCAGTGACGGACAGAGCACTAACTATGGCTACACCTTC. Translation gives CASSDGQSTNYGYTF.

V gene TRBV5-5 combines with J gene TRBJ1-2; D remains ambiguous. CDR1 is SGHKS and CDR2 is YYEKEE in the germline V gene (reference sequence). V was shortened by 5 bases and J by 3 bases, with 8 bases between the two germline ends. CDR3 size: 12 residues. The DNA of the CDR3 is TGTGCCAGCAGGGAGGAGGACTATGGCTACACCTTC. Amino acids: CASREEDYGYTF.

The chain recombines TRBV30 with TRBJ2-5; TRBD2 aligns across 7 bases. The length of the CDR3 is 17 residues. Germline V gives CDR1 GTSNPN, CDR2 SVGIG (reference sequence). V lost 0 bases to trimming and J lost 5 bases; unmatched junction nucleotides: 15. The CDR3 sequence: CAWSVSAGVAGEETQYF. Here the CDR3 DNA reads TGTGCCTGGAGTGTAAGCGCTGGAGTCGCGGGAGAGGAGACCCAGTACTTC.

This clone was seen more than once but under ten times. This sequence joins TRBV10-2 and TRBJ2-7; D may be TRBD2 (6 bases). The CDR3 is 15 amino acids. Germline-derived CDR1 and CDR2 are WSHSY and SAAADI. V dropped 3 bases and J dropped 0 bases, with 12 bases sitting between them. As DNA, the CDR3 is TGCGCCAGCAGTGACCACATCGGGGGCTCCTACGAGCAGTACTTC. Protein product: CASSDHIGGSYEQYF.

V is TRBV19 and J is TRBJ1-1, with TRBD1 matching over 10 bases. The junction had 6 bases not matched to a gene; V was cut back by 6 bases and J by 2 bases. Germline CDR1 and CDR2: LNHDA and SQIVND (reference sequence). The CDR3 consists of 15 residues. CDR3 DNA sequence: TGTGCCAGTAGCCGAAGGACAGGGGGAAACACTGAAGCTTTCTTT. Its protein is CASSRRTGGNTEAFF.

The CDR3 region has the DNA TGCGCCAGCGCACCGGGACACCTCTCCTACAATGAGCAGTTCTTC. Its translation is CASAPGHLSYNEQFF. This chain links TRBV23-1 with TRBJ2-1, with D possibly matching TRBD1 (6 bases). TRBV23-1 is an ORF; its function is uncertain. The CDR3 contains 15 residues. The V end was cut by 8 bases, the J end by 0 bases, with 14 bases between.

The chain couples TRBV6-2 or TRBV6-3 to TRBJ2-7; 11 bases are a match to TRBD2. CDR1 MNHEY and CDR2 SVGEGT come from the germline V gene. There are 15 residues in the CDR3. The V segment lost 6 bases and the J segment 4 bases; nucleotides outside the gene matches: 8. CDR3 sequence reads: CASSAQGLAEYEQYF. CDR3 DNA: TGTGCCAGCAGCGCCCAGGGACTAGCGGAGTACGAGCAGTACTTC.

The CDR3 nucleotides are TGTGCCAGCAGCCCAATCCCGACTAGCGGGATCGCAGATACGCAGTATTTT. Translating it yields CASSPIPTSGIADTQYF. The rearrangement uses TRBV6-2 or TRBV6-3 and TRBJ2-3; 11 bases fit TRBD2. Germline loops: CDR1 MNHEY, CDR2 SVGEGT. The CDR3 spans 17 residues. Trimming cost V 6 bases and J 4 bases; bases outside gene matches: 12.

Here the CDR3 DNA reads TGTGCCAGCAGCTTAGTGAGGTTGGACTGGAGCACAGATACGCAGTATTTT. The encoded protein is CASSLVRLDWSTDTQYF. The J gene is TRBJ2-3, the V gene TRBV7-2; weak D call: TRBD2 (5 bases). The CDR3 is made up of 17 amino acids. The V and J ends lost 1 base and 0 bases respectively, with 14 bases between them. Per the germline V gene, CDR1 is SGHTA and CDR2 is FQGNSA.

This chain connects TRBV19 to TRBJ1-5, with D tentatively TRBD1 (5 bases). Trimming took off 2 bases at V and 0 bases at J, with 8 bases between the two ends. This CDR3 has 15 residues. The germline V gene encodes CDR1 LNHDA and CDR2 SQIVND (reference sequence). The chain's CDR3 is CASSITGYSNQPQHF. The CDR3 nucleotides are TGTGCCAGTAGTATAACAGGATATAGCAATCAGCCCCAGCATTTT. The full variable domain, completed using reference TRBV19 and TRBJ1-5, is DGGITQSPKYLFRKEGQNVTLSCEQNLNHDAMYWYRQDPGQGLRLIYYSQIVNDFQKGDIAEGYSVSREKKESFPLTVTSAQKNPTAFYLCASSITGYSNQPQHFGDGTRLSIL.

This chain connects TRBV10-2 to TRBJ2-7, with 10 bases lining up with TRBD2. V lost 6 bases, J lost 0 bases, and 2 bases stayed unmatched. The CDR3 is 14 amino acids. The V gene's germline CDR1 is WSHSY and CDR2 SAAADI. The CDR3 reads CASRTSGSSYEQYF. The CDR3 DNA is TGCGCCAGCAGGACTAGCGGGTCCTCCTACGAGCAGTACTTC.

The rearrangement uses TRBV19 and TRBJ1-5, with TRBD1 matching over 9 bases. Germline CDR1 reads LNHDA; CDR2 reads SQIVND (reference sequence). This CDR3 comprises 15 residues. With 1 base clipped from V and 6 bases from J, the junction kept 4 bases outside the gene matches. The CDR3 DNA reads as TGTGCCAGTAGTATAGGGGGGACAGGGTTTCAGCCCCAGCATTTT. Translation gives CASSIGGTGFQPQHF.

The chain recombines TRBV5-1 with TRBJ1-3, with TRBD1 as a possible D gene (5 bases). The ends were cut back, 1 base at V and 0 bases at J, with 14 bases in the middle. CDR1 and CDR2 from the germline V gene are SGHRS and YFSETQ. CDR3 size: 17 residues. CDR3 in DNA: TGCGCCAGCAGCTTGAAGCAGGGCGCCAACTCTGGAAACACCATATATTTT. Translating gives CASSLKQGANSGNTIYF.

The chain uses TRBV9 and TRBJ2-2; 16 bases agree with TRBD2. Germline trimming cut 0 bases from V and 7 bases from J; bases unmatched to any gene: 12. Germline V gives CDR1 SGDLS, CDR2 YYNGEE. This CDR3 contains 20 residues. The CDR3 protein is CASSVVAGLAGGPRNGELFF. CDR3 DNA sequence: TGTGCCAGCAGCGTAGTAGCGGGACTAGCGGGAGGGCCACGAAACGGGGAGCTGTTTTTT.

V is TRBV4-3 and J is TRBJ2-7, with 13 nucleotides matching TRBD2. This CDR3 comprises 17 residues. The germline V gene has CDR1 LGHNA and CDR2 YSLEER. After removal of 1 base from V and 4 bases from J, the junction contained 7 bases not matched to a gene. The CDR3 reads CASSQGLGTSGTYEQYF. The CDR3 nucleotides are TGCGCCAGCAGCCAAGGTCTTGGGACTAGCGGGACTTACGAGCAGTACTTC.

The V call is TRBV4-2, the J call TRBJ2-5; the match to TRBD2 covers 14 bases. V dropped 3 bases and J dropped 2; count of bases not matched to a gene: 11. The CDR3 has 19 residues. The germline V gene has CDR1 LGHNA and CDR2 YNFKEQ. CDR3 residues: CASSQGLAGERRLQETQYF. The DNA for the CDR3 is TGTGCCAGCAGCCAGGGACTAGCGGGAGAAAGAAGATTACAAGAGACCCAGTACTTC.

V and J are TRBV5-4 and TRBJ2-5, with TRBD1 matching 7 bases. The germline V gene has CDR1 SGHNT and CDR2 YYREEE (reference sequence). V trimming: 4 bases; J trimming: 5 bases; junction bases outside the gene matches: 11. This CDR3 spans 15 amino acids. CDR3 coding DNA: TGTGCCAGCAGCCTGACAGGGTCCTCCCGGGAGACCCAGTACTTC. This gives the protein CASSLTGSSRETQYF.

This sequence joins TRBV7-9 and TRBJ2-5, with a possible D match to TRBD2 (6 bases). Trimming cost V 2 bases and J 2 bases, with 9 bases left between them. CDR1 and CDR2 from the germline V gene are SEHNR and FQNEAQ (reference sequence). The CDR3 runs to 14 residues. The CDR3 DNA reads TGTGCCAGCAGCTTACTTGCGGGGCAAGAGACCCAGTACTTC. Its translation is CASSLLAGQETQYF.

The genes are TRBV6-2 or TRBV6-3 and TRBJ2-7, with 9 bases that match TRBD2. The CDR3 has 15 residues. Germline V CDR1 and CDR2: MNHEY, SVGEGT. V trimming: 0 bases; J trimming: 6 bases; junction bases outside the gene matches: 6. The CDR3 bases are TGTGCCAGCAGTTACTCCAGGCTAGCGGGATTCGAGCAGTACTTC. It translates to CASSYSRLAGFEQYF.

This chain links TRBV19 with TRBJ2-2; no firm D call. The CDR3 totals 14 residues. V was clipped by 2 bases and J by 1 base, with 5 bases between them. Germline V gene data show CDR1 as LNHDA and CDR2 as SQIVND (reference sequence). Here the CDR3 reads CASSIKRNTGELFF. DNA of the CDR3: TGTGCCAGTAGTATAAAGCGGAACACCGGGGAGCTGTTTTTT.